This T cell receptor beta chain derives from a study of shared clonotypes between healthy human individuals. Study as a whole: CD4 naive and memory got three plates each, CD8 naive two, CD8 memory one.

Positively selected for CCR7, the CD45RO-negative cells used as naive CD8 cells excluded terminally differentiated effector memory CD45RA+ cells. With respect to this clone: The antigen remains unidentified.

Study-wide results and caveats: In four donors, around 5.5% of naive CD4 clonotypes appeared in common.

At a deep level, the assay was run. The repertoire was sequenced with immunoSEQ multiplex PCR; TCRdb's copy has only in-frame clones and lacks some. In the table there are 750,000 to 1,000,000 clones, over 90% of which are singletons. Sequencing was carried out using naive CD8+ T cells sorted from blood. This receptor was taken from a man aged 25-45 years in good health.

CDR3 coding DNA: TGCACCACTCTGGGATGGGGGCTCTACAATGAGCAGTTCTTC. Its translation is CTTLGWGLYNEQFF. V gene TRBV29-1 combines with J gene TRBJ2-1; a weak D match, TRBD1 (6 bases). This CDR3 contains 14 residues. Germline values: CDR1 SQVTM, CDR2 ANQGSEA.